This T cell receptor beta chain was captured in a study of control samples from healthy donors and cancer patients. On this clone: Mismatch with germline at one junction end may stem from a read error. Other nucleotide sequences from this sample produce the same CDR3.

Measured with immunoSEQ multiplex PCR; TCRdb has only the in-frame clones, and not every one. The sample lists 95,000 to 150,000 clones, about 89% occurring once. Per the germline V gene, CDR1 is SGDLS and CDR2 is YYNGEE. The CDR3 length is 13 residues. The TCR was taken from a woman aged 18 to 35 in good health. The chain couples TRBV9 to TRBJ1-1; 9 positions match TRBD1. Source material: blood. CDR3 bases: TGCGCCAGCAGCGCACCTTACAGGGGGCCAGCTTTCTTT. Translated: CASSAPYRGPAFF. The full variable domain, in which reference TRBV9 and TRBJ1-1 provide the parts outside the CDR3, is DSGVTQTPKHLITATGQRVTLRCSPRSGDLSVYWYQQSLDQGLQFLIQYYNGEERAKGNILERFSAQQFPDLHSELNLSSLELGDSALYFCASSAPYRGPAFFGQGTRLTVV.